What follows are 4 T cell receptor beta chains derived from one specimen sequenced in a study of blood T cell repertoires in COVID-19. Only in-frame clones appear in the TCRdb table, and some are missing; sequencing was by immunoSEQ multiplex PCR. The sample includes about 36,000 clones, 90% seen only once; the top ten take approximately 26%. The sequencing sample was made of peripheral blood. The receptors were sampled from a man between 60 and 75 years old with active or convalescent COVID-19.

In nucleotides, the CDR3 is TGTGCCAGCAGTGATACGTCAGGGGTCTCAGAGACCCAGTACTTC. Translation: CASSDTSGVSETQYF. This sequence joins TRBV25-1 and TRBJ2-5, with D possibly being TRBD1 (6 bases). Trimming cost V 3 bases and J 4 bases, with 15 bases left between them. The CDR3 is made up of 15 amino acids. Germline-derived CDR1 and CDR2 are MGHDK and SYGVNS.

The chain links TRBV30 to TRBJ1-2; no firm D call. The CDR3 has 16 amino acids. Trimming stripped 3 bases from V and 8 bases from J, with 25 bases between. Germline lookup yields CDR1 GTSNPN and CDR2 SVGIG (reference sequence). Here the CDR3 reads CAWSSRGLRYVAGYTF. The CDR3 DNA reads as TGTGCCTGGAGCTCGCGAGGGTTACGCTATGTCGCCGGCTACACCTTC.

The chain employs TRBV5-1 and TRBJ1-4; D perhaps matches TRBD1 (5 bases). Trimming shortened V by 6 bases and J by 7 bases, and 13 bases separated the two germline ends. This CDR3 is 13 amino acids long. CDR1 and CDR2 (germline): SGHRS, YFSETQ. CDR3 in DNA: TGCGCCAGCACCCCAGGGAATGGTGAAAAACTGTTTTTT. Translated, it gives CASTPGNGEKLFF.

Only one count was recorded for this clone. J is TRBJ2-5 and V is TRBV10-1; TRBD1 is a possible D gene (6 bases). The germline V gene has CDR1 WNHNN and CDR2 SYGVQD (reference sequence). V lost 3 bases to trimming and J lost 0 bases, with 23 bases between them. The CDR3 runs to 19 residues. The CDR3 sequence is CASSDRDNFSPEYQETQYF. The CDR3 coding sequence is TGCGCCAGCAGTGACCGGGACAATTTTTCTCCAGAGTACCAAGAGACCCAGTACTTC.